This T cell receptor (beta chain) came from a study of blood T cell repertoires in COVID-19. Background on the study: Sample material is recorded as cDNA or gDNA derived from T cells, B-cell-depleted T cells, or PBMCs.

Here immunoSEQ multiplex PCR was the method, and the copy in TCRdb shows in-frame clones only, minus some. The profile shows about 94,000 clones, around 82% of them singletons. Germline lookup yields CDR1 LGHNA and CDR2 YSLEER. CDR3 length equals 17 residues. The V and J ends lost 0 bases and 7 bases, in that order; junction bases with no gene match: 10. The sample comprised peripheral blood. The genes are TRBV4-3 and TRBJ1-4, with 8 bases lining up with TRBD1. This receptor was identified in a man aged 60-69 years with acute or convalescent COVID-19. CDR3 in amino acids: CASSQDPAGGASEKLFF. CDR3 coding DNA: TGCGCCAGCAGCCAAGATCCCGCAGGGGGCGCGAGTGAAAAACTGTTTTTT.